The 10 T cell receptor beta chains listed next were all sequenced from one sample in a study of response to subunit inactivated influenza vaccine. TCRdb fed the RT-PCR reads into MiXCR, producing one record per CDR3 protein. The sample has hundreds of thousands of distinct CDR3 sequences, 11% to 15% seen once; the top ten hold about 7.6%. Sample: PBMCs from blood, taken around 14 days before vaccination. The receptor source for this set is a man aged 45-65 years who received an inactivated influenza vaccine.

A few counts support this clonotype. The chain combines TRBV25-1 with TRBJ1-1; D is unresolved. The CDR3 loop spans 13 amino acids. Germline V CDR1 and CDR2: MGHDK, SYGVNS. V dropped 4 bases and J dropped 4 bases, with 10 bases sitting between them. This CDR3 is CASSAGVGTEAFF. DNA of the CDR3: TGTGCCAGCAGTGCTGGGGTTGGCACTGAAGCTTTCTTT.

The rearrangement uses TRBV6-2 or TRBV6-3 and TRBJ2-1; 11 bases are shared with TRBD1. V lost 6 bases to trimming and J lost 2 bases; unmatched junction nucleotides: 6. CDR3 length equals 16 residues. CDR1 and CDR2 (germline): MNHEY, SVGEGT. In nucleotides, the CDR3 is TGTGCCAGCAGGGGGATGGGACAGGGGGCCTACAATGAGCAGTTCTTC. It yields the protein CASRGMGQGAYNEQFF.

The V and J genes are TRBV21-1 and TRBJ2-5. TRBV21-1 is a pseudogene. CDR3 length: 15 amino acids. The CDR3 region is CASSSVAEHQETQYF. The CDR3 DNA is TGTGCCAGCAGCAGCGTCGCGGAGCACCAAGAGACCCAGTACTTC.

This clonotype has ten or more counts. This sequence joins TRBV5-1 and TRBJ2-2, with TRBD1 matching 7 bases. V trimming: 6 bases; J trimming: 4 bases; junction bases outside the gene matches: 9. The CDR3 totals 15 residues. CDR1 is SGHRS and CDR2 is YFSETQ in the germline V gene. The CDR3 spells CASTYRGMVTGELFF. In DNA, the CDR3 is TGCGCCAGCACTTACAGGGGAATGGTCACCGGGGAGCTGTTTTTT.

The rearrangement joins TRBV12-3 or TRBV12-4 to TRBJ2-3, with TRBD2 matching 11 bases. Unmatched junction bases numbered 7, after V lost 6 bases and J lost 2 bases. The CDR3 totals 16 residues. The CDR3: CASSITSGGFTDTQYF. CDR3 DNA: TGTGCCAGCAGCATAACTAGCGGGGGCTTCACAGATACGCAGTATTTT.

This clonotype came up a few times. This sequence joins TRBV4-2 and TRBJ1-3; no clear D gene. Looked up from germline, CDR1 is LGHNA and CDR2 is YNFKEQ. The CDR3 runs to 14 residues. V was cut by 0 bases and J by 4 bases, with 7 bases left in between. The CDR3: CASSQDQSGNTIYF. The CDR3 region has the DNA TGTGCCAGCAGCCAAGATCAATCGGGAAACACCATATATTTT.

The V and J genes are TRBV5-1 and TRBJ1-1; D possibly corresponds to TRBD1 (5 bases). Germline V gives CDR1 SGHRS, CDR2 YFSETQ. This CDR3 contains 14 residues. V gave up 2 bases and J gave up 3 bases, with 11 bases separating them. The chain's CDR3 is CASSFGGGDTEAFF. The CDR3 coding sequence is TGCGCCAGCAGCTTCGGCGGAGGGGACACTGAAGCTTTCTTT.

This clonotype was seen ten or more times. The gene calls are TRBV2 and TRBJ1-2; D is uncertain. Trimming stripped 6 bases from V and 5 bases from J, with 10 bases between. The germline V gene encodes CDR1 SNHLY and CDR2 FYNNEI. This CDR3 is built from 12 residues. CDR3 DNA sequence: TGTGCCAGCAGCTACACCCCATATGGCTACACCTTC. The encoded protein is CASSYTPYGYTF.

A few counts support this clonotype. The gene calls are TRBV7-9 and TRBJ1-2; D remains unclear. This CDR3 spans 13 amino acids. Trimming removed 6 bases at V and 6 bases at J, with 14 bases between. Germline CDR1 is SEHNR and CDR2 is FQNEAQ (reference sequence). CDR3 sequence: CASRNIVSDGYTF. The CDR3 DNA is TGTGCCAGCAGGAATATAGTCTCTGATGGCTACACCTTC.

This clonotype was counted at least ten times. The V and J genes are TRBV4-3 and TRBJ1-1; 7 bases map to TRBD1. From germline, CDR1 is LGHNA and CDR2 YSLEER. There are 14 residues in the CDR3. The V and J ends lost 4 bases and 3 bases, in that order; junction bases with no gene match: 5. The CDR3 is CASSLQGRDTEAFF. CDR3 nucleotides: TGCGCCAGCAGCCTACAGGGGCGGGACACTGAAGCTTTCTTT.